The rows below give T cell receptor beta chains drawn from one sample of a study of T cell responses to AZD1222 COVID-19 vaccine. Clones were read by immunoSEQ multiplex PCR, and TCRdb kept only the in-frame ones, dropping some. The data hold roughly 100,000 clones, with roughly 84% observed a single time. Sample: peripheral blood, taken on day 0 of AZD1222 vaccination. The receptors shown here come from an adult in good health. CDR3s leave out the opening cysteine and the closing phenylalanine or tryptophan. D genes are given only for firm matches.

>TRBV24-1|.
AGRVNTEAF
>TRBV9|.
ASSVGAGVTDTQY
>TRBV27|TRBD1
ASSFRGTGNTEAF
>TRBV29-1|.
SVSPGSYEQY
>TRBV6-5|.
ASSPGRFSGNTIY
>TRBV7-2|TRBD1
ASSPKGGTGGYSPLH
>TRBV30|.
AWRVTGSYEQY
>TRBV11-3|.
ASSLGGGAWDTQY
>TRBV29-1|.
SVVGSGANVLT
>TRBV7-2|.
ASSVNGGSMYTQY
>TRBV6-5|TRBD1
ASSSGQGAHYGYT
>TRBV5-6|.
ASSLALGLGTEAF
>TRBV7-3|.
ASSFGSYNSPLH
>TRBV3-1/TRBV3-2|.
ASSQEPRSSYNEQF
>TRBV10-3|.
AISESGGRNTEAF
>TRBV5-4|TRBD2
ALGLAGTGELF
>TRBV27|TRBD1
ASSPRAGTGRLPYNSPLH
>TRBV5-5|.
ASSRPWGTDTQY
>TRBV5-1|TRBD1
ASSGDRVTEAF
>TRBV4-3|.
ASSQDQRLSAEAF
>TRBV5-1|TRBD1
ASRSTGGMAYEQY
>TRBV19|TRBD1
ASSEGQGRYYEQY
>TRBV15|.
ATSGGAGADTEAF
>TRBV5-1|TRBD2
ASSLTSGTYEQY
>TRBV24-1|TRBD1
ATSDFGGDRGSYEQY
>TRBV6-5|.
ASSYSTGYEQY
>TRBV24-1|.
ATRDRSRETQY
>TRBV6-1|TRBD1
ASSARDRGVTDTQY
>TRBV5-4|.
ASSLISLGEETQY
>TRBV13|TRBD1
ASSVTGGLLYGYT
>TRBV6-5|.
ASSPWTDGETQY
>TRBV27|.
ASRARLSSGANVLT
>TRBV28|.
ASERGSNEKLF
>TRBV19|.
ASRMVNSPLH
>TRBV10-1|TRBD2
ASRGGGNEQF
>TRBV5-6|.
ASSLEGRGGETQY
>TRBV7-2|.
ASSLEAQGQQY
>TRBV19|.
ASSADGGHFSYEQY
>TRBV5-4|.
ASSLTQNTEAF
>TRBV9|.
ASSTVSGGSGNTIY
>TRBV30|TRBD1
AYQGAAGYT
>TRBV7-2|TRBD1
ASRESGGTNTGELF
>TRBV7-3|.
ASSLTPERYTEAF
>TRBV19|.
APYRVANYGYT
>TRBV6-5|.
ASRPGPHYGYT
>TRBV7-2|.
ASSDSQRGGYT
>TRBV5-8|.
ASSLQGKEGYT
>TRBV2|.
ASSGLTGNNQPQH
>TRBV6-5|.
ASSYKASQGRNTQY